This T cell receptor (beta chain) was sequenced in a study of blood T cell repertoires in COVID-19. Study as a whole: Samples representing acute and convalescent COVID-19 were sourced from the United States, Italy and Spain. PBMCs, B-cell-depleted T cells, or T cells provided the cDNA or gDNA that made up the material.

In the authors' workflow: Reference gene primer amplification gave nucleated cell count estimates. TCRdb keeps only in-frame clones here, not all; method: immunoSEQ multiplex PCR. V, J and clone size derive from that table, while D and trimming were established from the DNA sequence. This table holds some 63,000 clones, approximately 85% found once. CDR3 length equals 13 residues. V dropped 6 bases and J dropped 4; count of bases not matched to a gene: 2. This clonotype was obtained from a human donor in a cohort sampled during active COVID-19. This chain connects TRBV12-3 or TRBV12-4 to TRBJ1-1, with TRBD1 matching over 10 bases. The sequenced sample was peripheral blood. The DNA for the CDR3 is TGTGCCAGCAGGCGGGACAGGGGCACTGAAGCTTTCTTT. Translation gives CASRRDRGTEAFF.